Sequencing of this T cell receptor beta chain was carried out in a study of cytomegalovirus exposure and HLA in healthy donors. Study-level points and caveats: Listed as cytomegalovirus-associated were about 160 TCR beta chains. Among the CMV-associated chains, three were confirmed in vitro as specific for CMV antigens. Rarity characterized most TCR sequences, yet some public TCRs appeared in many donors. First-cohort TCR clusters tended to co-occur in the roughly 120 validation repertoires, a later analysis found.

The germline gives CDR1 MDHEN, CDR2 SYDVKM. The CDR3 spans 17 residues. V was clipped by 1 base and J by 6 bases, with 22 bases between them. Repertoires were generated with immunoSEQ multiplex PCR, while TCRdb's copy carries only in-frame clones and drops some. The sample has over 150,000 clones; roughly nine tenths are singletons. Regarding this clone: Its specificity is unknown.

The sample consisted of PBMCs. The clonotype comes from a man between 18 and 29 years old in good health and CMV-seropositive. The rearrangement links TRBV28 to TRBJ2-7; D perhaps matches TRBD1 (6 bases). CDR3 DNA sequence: TGTGCCAGCAGTTTATCGTTAACTGACAGGAGAAGAAGCGAGCAGTACTTC. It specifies CASSLSLTDRRRSEQYF.